A single sample is the source of the 4 T cell receptor beta chains below, sequenced in a study of long-term antiretroviral therapy in people with HIV. Survey level was the resolution at which the v3.0 immunoSEQ assay ran. The assay was immunoSEQ multiplex PCR, and TCRdb's table has in-frame clones only and misses some. Here the sample spans some 23,000 clones, 76% being singletons. Sample: unsorted PBMCs, taken 0.5 years after starting antiretroviral therapy. The receptors shown here come from a woman in her thirties or forties with HIV.

The chain links TRBV29-1 to TRBJ2-7; no definite D call. The CDR3 consists of 13 residues. Germline V gene sequence: CDR1 SQVTM, CDR2 ANQGSEA. The V gene lost 6 bases and the J gene lost 0 bases, with 12 bases spanning the gap. This CDR3 is CSVPGVYSYEQYF. In DNA form, the CDR3 reads TGCAGCGTCCCTGGGGTTTACTCCTACGAGCAGTACTTC.

The chain combines TRBV11-2 with TRBJ2-7; D gene unclear. The V end was cut by 2 bases, the J end by 3 bases, with 8 bases between. CDR3 length: 13 amino acids. Germline lookup yields CDR1 SGHAT and CDR2 FQNNGV. As DNA, the CDR3 is TGTGCCAGCAGCTTACTGGGCGTCTACGAGCAGTACTTC. It translates to CASSLLGVYEQYF.

This clone has just a few counts. This chain connects TRBV7-9 to TRBJ1-2; D perhaps matches TRBD1 (5 bases). Germline CDR1 is SEHNR and CDR2 is FQNEAQ (reference sequence). The germline V and J ends were trimmed by 1 base and 6 bases, with 15 bases remaining between them. This CDR3 has 15 amino acids. Here the CDR3 reads CASSLDWQGRDGYTF. The CDR3 bases are TGTGCCAGCAGCTTAGATTGGCAGGGAAGAGATGGCTACACCTTC.

This sequence joins TRBV28 and TRBJ2-7; TRBD2 matches 8 bases. Losses at the gene ends were 4 bases for V and 3 bases for J; bases not matched to a gene: 11. CDR1 and CDR2 from the germline V gene are MDHEN and SYDVKM. The CDR3 contains 16 residues. The CDR3 here is CASSSLLAATDYEQYF. The CDR3 DNA is TGTGCCAGCAGTTCCCTACTAGCGGCGACGGACTACGAGCAGTACTTC.